The sequence of this TCR beta chain was determined in a study of technical replicates of blood from several donors. TCRdb's table, derived via immunoSEQ multiplex PCR, lists solely in-frame clones and lacks some. The sample includes 75,000 to 95,000 clones, roughly 94% of them seen just once. Trimming left V 4 bases short and J 10 bases short, with 8 bases between. Per the germline V gene, CDR1 is SEHNR and CDR2 is FQNEAQ (reference sequence). This CDR3 has 12 amino acids. Sequencing used T cells isolated from PBMCs. The receptor's source is a human donor in good health. The rearrangement uses TRBV7-9 and TRBJ1-6; a weak D match, TRBD1 (5 bases). CDR3 protein: CASSSGSSPLHF. The DNA for the CDR3 is TGTGCCAGCAGCTCAGGGTCGTCACCCCTCCACTTT.